Shown below are 5 T cell receptor beta chains from a single sample sequenced in a study of CXCR3-negative and CXCR3-positive naive CD8 T cells. It was by 5' RACE with UMI labels that the TRB cDNA libraries were prepared. No DNA is given; TCRdb re-called the 5' RACE reads and lists each CDR3 protein once. The sample totals 45,000 or so distinct CDR3 sequences. What was sequenced was memory CD8+ T cells from blood. The receptors were sampled from a human donor in good health. Some clones in this sample may be carry-over from other donors' samples.

This clonotype is labeled medium-sized based on frequency. This chain connects TRBV4-3 to TRBJ1-1; TCRdb gives TRBD1 as the D gene, but with no DNA this cannot be confirmed. The germline V gene encodes CDR1 LGHNA and CDR2 YSLEER. This CDR3 comprises 15 residues. CDR3 loop: CASSQDTGANTEAFF.

The chain joins TRBV25-1 to TRBJ1-1; TCRdb selects TRBD1, and the lack of DNA leaves this call unchecked. The germline CDR1 and CDR2 sequences are MGHDK and SYGVNS. The CDR3 extends over 14 amino acids. The CDR3 is CASSYGGAGTEAFF.

The V and J genes are TRBV5-5 and TRBJ2-3. The CDR3 sequence is 14 residues long. Germline V gene lookup returns CDR1 SGHKS and CDR2 YYEKEE (reference sequence). The CDR3 is CASSFYRATDTQYF.

The chain carries TRBV20-1 and TRBJ2-1; the D gene TCRdb calls, TRBD2, cannot be checked with no DNA. Germline V gene sequence: CDR1 DFQATT, CDR2 SNEGSKA (reference sequence). The CDR3 has 14 residues. CDR3: CSARGLADHNEQLF.

CDR3: CSVGDYSYEQYF. The chain carries TRBV29-1 and TRBJ2-7; TCRdb lists TRBD2, though no DNA is available to test this call. The CDR3 is made up of 12 amino acids. CDR1 and CDR2 (germline): SQVTM, ANQGSEA.